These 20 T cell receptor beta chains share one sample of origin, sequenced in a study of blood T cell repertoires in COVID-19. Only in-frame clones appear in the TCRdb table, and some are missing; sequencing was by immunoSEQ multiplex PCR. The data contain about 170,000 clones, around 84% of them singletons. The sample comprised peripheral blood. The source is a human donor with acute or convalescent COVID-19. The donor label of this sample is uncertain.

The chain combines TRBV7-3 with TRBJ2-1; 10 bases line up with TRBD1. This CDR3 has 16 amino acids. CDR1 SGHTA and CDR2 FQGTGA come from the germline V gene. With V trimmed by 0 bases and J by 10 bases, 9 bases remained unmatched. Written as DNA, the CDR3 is TGTGCCAGCAGCTTAACCATCGGACAGGGGGGTCAGGAGCAGTTCTTC. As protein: CASSLTIGQGGQEQFF.

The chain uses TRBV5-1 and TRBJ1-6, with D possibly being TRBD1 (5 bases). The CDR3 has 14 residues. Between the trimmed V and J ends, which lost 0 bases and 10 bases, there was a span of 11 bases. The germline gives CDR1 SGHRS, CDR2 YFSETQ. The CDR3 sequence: CASSLVGGGSPLHF. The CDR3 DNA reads TGCGCCAGCAGCTTGGTTGGGGGAGGGTCACCCCTCCACTTT.

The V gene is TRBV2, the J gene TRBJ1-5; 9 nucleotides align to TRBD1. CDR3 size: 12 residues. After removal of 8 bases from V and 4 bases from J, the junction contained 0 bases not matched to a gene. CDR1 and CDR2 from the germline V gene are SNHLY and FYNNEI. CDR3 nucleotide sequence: TGTGCCAGCGGGACAGGGAATCAGCCCCAGCATTTT. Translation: CASGTGNQPQHF.

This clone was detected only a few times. CDR3 residues: CASSVDTGGSETQYF. CDR3 sequence (DNA): TGTGCCAGCAGCGTGGATACAGGGGGCTCAGAGACCCAGTACTTC. The rearrangement links TRBV9 to TRBJ2-5; 9 nucleotides match TRBD1. This CDR3 is built from 15 residues. Trimming removed 2 bases from V and 4 bases from J; junction bases left unmatched: 6. Germline V lookup: CDR1 SGDLS, CDR2 YYNGEE.

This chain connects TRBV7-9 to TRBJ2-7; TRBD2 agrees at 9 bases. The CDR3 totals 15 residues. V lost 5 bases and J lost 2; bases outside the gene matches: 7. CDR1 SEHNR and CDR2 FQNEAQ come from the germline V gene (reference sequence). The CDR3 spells CASSQTIAGAYEQYF. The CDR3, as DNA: TGTGCCAGCAGCCAGACCATAGCGGGGGCCTACGAGCAGTACTTC. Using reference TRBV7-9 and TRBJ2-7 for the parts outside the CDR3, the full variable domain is DTGVSQNPRHKITKRGQNVTFRCDPISEHNRLYWYRQTLGQGPEFLTYFQNEAQLEKSRLLSDRFSAERPKGSFSTLEIQRTEQGDSAMYLCASSQTIAGAYEQYFGPGTRLTVT.

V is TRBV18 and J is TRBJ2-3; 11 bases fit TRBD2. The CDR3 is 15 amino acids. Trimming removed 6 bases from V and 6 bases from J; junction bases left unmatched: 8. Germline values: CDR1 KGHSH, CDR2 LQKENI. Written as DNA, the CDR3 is TGTGCCAGCTCCCCGGGACTAGCGGCGAAGGATACGCAGTATTTT. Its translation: CASSPGLAAKDTQYF.

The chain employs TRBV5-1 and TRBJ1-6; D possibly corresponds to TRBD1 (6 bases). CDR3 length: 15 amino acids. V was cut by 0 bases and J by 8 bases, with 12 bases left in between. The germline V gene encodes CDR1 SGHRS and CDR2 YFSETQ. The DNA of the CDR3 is TGCGCCAGCAGCTTGGCCAGGGGCCAGGATTCACCCCTCCACTTT. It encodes CASSLARGQDSPLHF.

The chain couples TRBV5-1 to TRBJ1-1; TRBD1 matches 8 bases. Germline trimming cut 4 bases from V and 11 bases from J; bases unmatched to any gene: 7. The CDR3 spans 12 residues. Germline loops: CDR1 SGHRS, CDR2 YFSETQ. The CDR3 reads CASSPGQAHAFF. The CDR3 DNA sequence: TGCGCCAGCAGCCCGGGACAGGCGCACGCTTTCTTT. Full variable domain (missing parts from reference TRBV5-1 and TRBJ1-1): KAGVTQTPRYLIKTRGQQVTLSCSPISGHRSVSWYQQTPGQGLQFLFEYFSETQRNKGNFPGRFSGRQFSNSRSEMNVSTLELGDSALYLCASSPGQAHAFFGQGTRLTVV.

CDR3 amino acids: CASSLARGRTGERKETQYF. DNA for the CDR3: TGTGCCAGCAGCTTAGCGCGGGGGAGGACAGGGGAACGGAAGGAGACCCAGTACTTC. The chain joins TRBV7-2 to TRBJ2-5, with 9 positions matching TRBD1. CDR3 length: 19 residues. The germline gives CDR1 SGHTA, CDR2 FQGNSA. Trimming took 0 bases from V and 5 from J; bases not matched to a gene: 16.

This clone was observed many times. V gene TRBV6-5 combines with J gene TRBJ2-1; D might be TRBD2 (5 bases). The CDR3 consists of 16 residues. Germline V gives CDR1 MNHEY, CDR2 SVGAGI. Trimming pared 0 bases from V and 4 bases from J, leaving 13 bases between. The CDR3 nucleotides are TGTGCCAGCAGTTACTCGAAGGGCGGGCTGTACAATGAGCAGTTCTTC. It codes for CASSYSKGGLYNEQFF.

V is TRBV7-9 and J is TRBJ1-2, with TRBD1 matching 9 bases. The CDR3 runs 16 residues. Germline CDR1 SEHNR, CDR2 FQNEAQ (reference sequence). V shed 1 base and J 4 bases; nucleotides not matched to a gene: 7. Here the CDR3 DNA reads TGTGCCAGCAGCTTAGGTTCTCGGGGACAGGGCTATGGCTACACCTTC. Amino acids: CASSLGSRGQGYGYTF.

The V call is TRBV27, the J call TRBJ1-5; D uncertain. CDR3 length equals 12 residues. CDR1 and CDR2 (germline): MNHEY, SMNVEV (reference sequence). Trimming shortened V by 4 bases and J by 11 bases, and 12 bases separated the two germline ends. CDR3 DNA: TGTGCCAGCAGTTCCGGGATTGGGGCCCAGCATTTT. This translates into CASSSGIGAQHF.

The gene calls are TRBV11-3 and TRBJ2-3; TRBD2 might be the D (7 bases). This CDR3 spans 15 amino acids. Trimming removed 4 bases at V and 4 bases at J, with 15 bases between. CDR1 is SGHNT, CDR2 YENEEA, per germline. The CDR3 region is CASSSGGGRPDTQYF. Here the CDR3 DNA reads TGTGCCAGCAGCTCTGGGGGGGGGCGCCCAGATACGCAGTATTTT.

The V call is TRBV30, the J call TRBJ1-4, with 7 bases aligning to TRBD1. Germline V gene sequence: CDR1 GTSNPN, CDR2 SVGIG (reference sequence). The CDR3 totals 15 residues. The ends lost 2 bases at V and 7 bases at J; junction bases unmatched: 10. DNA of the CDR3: TGTGCCTGGAGTATTACAACAGGGGTATCTGAAAAACTGTTTTTT. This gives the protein CAWSITTGVSEKLFF.

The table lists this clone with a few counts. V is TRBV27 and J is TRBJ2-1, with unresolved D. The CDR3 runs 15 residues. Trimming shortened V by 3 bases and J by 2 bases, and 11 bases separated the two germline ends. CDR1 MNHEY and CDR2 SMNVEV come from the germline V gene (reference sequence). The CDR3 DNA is TGTGCCAGCAGTTTGCGGCCCTGGCCCTACAATGAGCAGTTCTTC. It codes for CASSLRPWPYNEQFF.

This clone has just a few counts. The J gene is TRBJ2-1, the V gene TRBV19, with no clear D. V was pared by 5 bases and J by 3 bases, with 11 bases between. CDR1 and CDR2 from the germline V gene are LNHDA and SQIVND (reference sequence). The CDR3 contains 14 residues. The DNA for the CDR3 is TGTGCCAGTAGTCCTCGTGGCCTCTACAATGAGCAGTTCTTC. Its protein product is CASSPRGLYNEQFF.

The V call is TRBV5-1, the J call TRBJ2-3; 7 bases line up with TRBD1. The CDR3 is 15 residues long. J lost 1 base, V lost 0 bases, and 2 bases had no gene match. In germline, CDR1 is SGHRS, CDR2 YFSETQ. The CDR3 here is CASSLGQGGTDTQYF. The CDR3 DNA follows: TGCGCCAGCAGCTTGGGGCAGGGGGGCACAGATACGCAGTATTTT.

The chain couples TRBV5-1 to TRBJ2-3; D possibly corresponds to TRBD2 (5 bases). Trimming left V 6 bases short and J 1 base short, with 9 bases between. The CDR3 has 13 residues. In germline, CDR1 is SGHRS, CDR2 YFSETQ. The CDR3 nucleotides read TGCGCCAGCACTAGCACACGCACAGATACGCAGTATTTT. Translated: CASTSTRTDTQYF.

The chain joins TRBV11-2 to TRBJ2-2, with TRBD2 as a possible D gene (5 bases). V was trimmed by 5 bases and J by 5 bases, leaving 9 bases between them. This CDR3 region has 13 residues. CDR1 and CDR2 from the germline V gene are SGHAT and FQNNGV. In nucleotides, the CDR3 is TGTGCCAGCAGCCCCTCGGGAACCGGGGAGCTGTTTTTT. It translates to CASSPSGTGELFF.

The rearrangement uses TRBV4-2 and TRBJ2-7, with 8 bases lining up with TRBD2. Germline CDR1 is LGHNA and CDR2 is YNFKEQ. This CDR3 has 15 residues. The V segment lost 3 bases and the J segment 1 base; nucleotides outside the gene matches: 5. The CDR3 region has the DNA TGTGCCAGCAGCCATGGGCGGGGGGCGTCCTACGAGCAGTACTTC. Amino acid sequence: CASSHGRGASYEQYF.